This record concerns one T cell receptor beta chain sequence. What it binds is not known. The data were taken from a study of T cell repertoires and Cas9 in healthy adults. About the study: Characterization of SpCas9-reactive CD4 and CD8 T cells covered multi-effector potency, cytotoxicity and lineage. Study results and caveats: Reportedly, SpCas9-reactive effector T cell proliferation and function were mitigated by SpCas9-reactive Tregs in vitro.

Sequenced by immunoSEQ multiplex PCR; TCRdb stores in-frame clones only, minus some. The table has 15,000 or so clones, around 86% seen once. Trimming pared 5 bases from V and 4 bases from J, leaving 9 bases between. In germline, CDR1 is ENHRY, CDR2 SYGVKD. This CDR3 region has 13 residues. Specimen: Tregs (CD4+, CD25+, CD127-, CD137-, CD154-) from PBMCs; culture status not recorded. V gene TRBV10-3 combines with J gene TRBJ1-5, with D possibly being TRBD1 (5 bases). The source of this sequence is a human donor in good health. In DNA form, the CDR3 reads TGTGCCATCAGTTTGGACATTAATCAGCCCCAGCATTTT. It specifies CAISLDINQPQHF.